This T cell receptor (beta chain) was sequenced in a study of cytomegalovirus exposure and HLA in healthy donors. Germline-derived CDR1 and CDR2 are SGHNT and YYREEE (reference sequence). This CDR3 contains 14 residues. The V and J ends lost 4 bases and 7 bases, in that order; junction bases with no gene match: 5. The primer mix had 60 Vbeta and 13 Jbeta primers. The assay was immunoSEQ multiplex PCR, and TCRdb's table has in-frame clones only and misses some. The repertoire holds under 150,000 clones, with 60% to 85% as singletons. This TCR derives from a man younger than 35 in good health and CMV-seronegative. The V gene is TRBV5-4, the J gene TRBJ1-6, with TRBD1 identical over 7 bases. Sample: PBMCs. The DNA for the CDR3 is TGTGCCAGCAGCCAGACAGGGTCCAATTCACCCCTCCACTTT. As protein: CASSQTGSNSPLHF.